The T cell receptor beta chain described here comes from a study of T-cell reconstitution after alpha-beta-depleted transplantation in children. Overall study results and limits: Newly made T cells mostly supplied T-cell counts and diversity one year after transplant. Day-60 TCRbeta diversity that was high in some patients was derived from surviving recipient T cells and thymic progenitors. It was reported that alpha-beta T cells came from several hundred expanded graft clones (about two months after transplant).

Details on this clonotype: Its antigen is undetermined.

Preparing the TCRbeta library involved the use of unique molecular identifiers. A single record per CDR3 protein comes from TCRdb applying MiXCR to the PCR reads. The sample has fewer than 150,000 distinct CDR3 sequences; around 9.8% are singletons. CDR3 length equals 11 residues. Trimming stripped 0 bases from V and 6 bases from J, with 3 bases between. CDR1 and CDR2 from the germline V gene are MNHNY and SVGAGI (reference sequence). The V and J genes are TRBV6-6 and TRBJ2-7; no definite D call. The source material was PBMCs, mostly from graft donor cells, sampled 180 days after TCRalphabeta/CD19-depleted stem cell transplant. This receptor was identified in a girl under three years old who had a stem cell transplant for combined immunodeficiency, so the T cells may come from the graft donor. CDR3 nucleotide sequence: TGTGCCAGCAGTTACTCGGTCGAGCAGTACTTC. Its protein is CASSYSVEQYF.